This T cell receptor beta chain originates from a study of CD8 T cell repertoires and HIV-1 epitope variants. For the study at large: Separate wells received one of Twenty-five Gag or Nef variant peptides. The baseline condition was 1M T cells left uncultured. Epitopes were three Gag families plus Nef HW9 and YT9.

About this clone: The antigen is not known.

The method was immunoSEQ multiplex PCR; TCRdb's version includes in-frame clones alone and lacks a portion of them. The sample has under 3,500 clones, about two thirds seen once. J lost 2 bases, V lost 2 bases, and 0 bases had no gene match. This CDR3 is 14 amino acids long. CDR1 is MNHEY, CDR2 SVGAGI, per germline. The specimen sequenced was cultured CD8+ T cells derived from PBMCs. This rearrangement joins TRBV6-5 to TRBJ2-7, with 10 bases identical to TRBD2. The TCR comes from a male donor with HIV. The CDR3 loop reads CASSYGLAAYEQYF. DNA of the CDR3: TGTGCCAGCAGTTACGGACTAGCGGCCTACGAGCAGTACTTC.